The 5 T cell receptor beta chains below all came from one sample that was sequenced in a study of blood T cell repertoires in COVID-19. Measured with immunoSEQ multiplex PCR; TCRdb has only the in-frame clones, and not every one. The top ten clones hold around 0.92% of a sample with 450,000 or so clones, 89% of them seen once. What was sequenced was peripheral blood. Receptor source: a man aged 18 to 30 with COVID-19, enrolled during active disease.

This rearrangement joins TRBV5-1 to TRBJ2-1; the match to TRBD2 covers 9 bases. The length of the CDR3 is 17 residues. Germline values: CDR1 SGHRS, CDR2 YFSETQ. V lost 2 bases to trimming and J lost 0 bases; unmatched junction nucleotides: 6. The CDR3 coding sequence is TGCGCCAGCAGCTTCTTTGGTAGCGGGAGCTCCTACAATGAGCAGTTCTTC. Its translation: CASSFFGSGSSYNEQFF.

This chain joins TRBV19 and TRBJ1-2; D call uncertain. Between the trimmed V and J ends, which lost 4 bases and 8 bases, there was a span of 11 bases. CDR3 length: 12 residues. The germline V gene encodes CDR1 LNHDA and CDR2 SQIVND (reference sequence). CDR3 bases: TGTGCCAGTAGTAGGCAGTCGCTCGGCTACACCTTC. Residues: CASSRQSLGYTF.

V and J are TRBV4-1 and TRBJ2-1, with 14 positions matching TRBD2. CDR3 length: 16 amino acids. Germline V gives CDR1 MGHRA, CDR2 YSYEKL. Trimming at V came to 3 bases and at J to 5 bases, leaving 3 bases not matched to a gene. CDR3: CASSQGTSGSHNEQFF. CDR3 in DNA: TGCGCCAGCAGCCAGGGGACTAGCGGGAGCCACAATGAGCAGTTCTTC.

The chain joins TRBV19 to TRBJ1-4; tentative D call: TRBD1 (5 bases). Germline V gene lookup returns CDR1 LNHDA and CDR2 SQIVND (reference sequence). The V end lost 0 bases, the J end lost 5 bases, and 10 bases lay between the germline ends. The CDR3 covers 15 residues. The CDR3 region has the DNA TGTGCCAGTAGTATAGATTGGGGCAGAAATGAAAAACTGTTTTTT. It specifies CASSIDWGRNEKLFF.

This chain joins TRBV30 and TRBJ1-6, with 8 positions matching TRBD1. V trimming: 4 bases; J trimming: 9 bases; junction bases outside the gene matches: 5. The CDR3 extends over 13 amino acids. Germline V lookup: CDR1 GTSNPN, CDR2 SVGIG (reference sequence). The CDR3 is CAWNGQGGSPLHF. The CDR3 DNA reads TGTGCCTGGAATGGACAGGGTGGTTCACCCCTCCACTTT. The entire variable domain, with the rest obtained from reference TRBV30 and TRBJ1-6, is as follows: SQTIHQWPATLVQPVGSPLSLECTVEGTSNPNLYWYRQAAGRGLQLLFYSVGIGQISSEVPQNLSASRPQDRQFILSSKKLLLSDSGFYLCAWNGQGGSPLHFGNGTRLTVT.